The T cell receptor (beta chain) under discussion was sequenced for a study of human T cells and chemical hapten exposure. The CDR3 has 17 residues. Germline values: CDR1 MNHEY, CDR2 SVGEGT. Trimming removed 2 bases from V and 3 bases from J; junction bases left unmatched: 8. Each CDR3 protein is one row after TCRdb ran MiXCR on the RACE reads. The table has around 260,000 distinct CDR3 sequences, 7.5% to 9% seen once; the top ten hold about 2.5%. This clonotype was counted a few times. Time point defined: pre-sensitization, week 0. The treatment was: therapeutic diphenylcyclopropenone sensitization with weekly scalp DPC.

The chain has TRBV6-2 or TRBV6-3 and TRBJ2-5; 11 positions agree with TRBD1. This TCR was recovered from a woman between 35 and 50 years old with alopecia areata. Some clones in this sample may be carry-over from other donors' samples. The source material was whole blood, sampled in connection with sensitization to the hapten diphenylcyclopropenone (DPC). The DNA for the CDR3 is TGTGCCAGCAGTTACCCGAGGACAGGGGGCCCCAAAGAGACCCAGTACTTC. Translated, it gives CASSYPRTGGPKETQYF.